This TCR beta chain derives from a study of molecular identifiers for immune sequencing clone quantification. Previously described methods and listed TCR primers were used for bulk TCR libraries. TCRdb itself ran the PCR reads through MiXCR, one entry per CDR3 protein. The sample holds 600,000 to 650,000 distinct CDR3 sequences, about 20% seen once. To note about this clonotype: Its target is not known. This may come from a read error, since a much larger clone is one base off.

This CDR3 spans 11 amino acids. Per the germline V gene, CDR1 is SEHNR and CDR2 is FQNEAQ (reference sequence). The authors sorted naive CD8 T cells as CD8+CD4-CCR7+CD45RA+. Broader study findings: Researchers reportedly could pick up spiked Jurkat TCR RNA from one cell mixed into over 900,000 naive cells. Effector cells kept over 99% of their molecules in clones above 20 RNA copies, while naive cells kept under 1% there.

The chain combines TRBV7-9 with TRBJ2-7; unclear D gene. Sequencing used naive CD8+ T cells from blood, with Jurkat cell RNA spiked in. Sample subset: FACS-sorted CD8+CD4-CCR7+CD45RA+ naive T cells. The sequence derives from a human donor in good health. Some libraries in this study had Jurkat cell RNA spiked in. The CDR3 loop is CVSSYTYEQYF. The CDR3, as DNA: TGTGTCAGCAGCTACACCTACGAGCAGTACTTC.